These T cell receptor beta chains were read from a single sample in a study of cytomegalovirus exposure and HLA in healthy donors. Libraries were prepared by immunoSEQ multiplex PCR; TCRdb keeps only in-frame clonotypes and omits some of them. The table has around 120,000 clones, roughly 78% seen once. Sequencing was carried out using PBMCs. The source is a woman aged 40 to 55 in good health and CMV-seronegative. CDR3s include the opening cysteine and the closing phenylalanine or tryptophan. The D gene is left open where the match is weak. The size field is filled for only some rows; it gives once, few, many or a size class.

D | J | length | size | V | DNA | CDR3
. | TRBJ1-2 | 14 | . | TRBV28 | TGTGCCAGCAGTTTAGACGTACAGGGTTATGGCTACACCTTC | CASSLDVQGYGYTF
. | TRBJ1-1 | 14 | . | TRBV4-1 | TGCGCCAGCAGCCAAACCCCTTCGGGGGCTGAAGCTTTCTTT | CASSQTPSGAEAFF
TRBD1 | TRBJ2-7 | 14 | . | TRBV28 | TGTGCCAGCAGTTCTCCCGACAGGGTTAGCGAGCAGTACTTC | CASSSPDRVSEQYF
. | TRBJ1-5 | 15 | . | TRBV19 | TGTGCCAGTAGTATAGACTCGGGGGGTTATCAGCCCCAGCATTTT | CASSIDSGGYQPQHF
TRBD2 | TRBJ2-7 | 15 | . | TRBV18 | TGTGCCAGCTCACATAGCGGGAGGGCCATCTACGAGCAGTACTTC | CASSHSGRAIYEQYF
TRBD1 | TRBJ1-2 | 15 | . | TRBV7-9 | TGTGCCAGCAGCACCGCAGGGGGCGCTTCCTATGGCTACACCTTC | CASSTAGGASYGYTF
. | TRBJ2-3 | 14 | . | TRBV9 | TGTGCCAGCAGCGTAGGAGCGCTCACAGATACGCAGTATTTT | CASSVGALTDTQYF
TRBD1 | TRBJ1-4 | 15 | . | TRBV10-2 | TGCGCCAGCACCTCGGGGACAGGGAGTGGGGAAAAACTGTTTTTT | CASTSGTGSGEKLFF
. | TRBJ2-3 | 13 | once | TRBV4-2 | TGTGCCGTCTCCCAGGGCGGAACAGATACGCAGTATTTT | CAVSQGGTDTQYF
. | TRBJ2-7 | 12 | . | TRBV28 | TGTGCCAGCCTGGGGGGGCACTACGAGCAGTACTTC | CASLGGHYEQYF
. | TRBJ2-1 | 16 | . | TRBV4-1 | TGCGCCAGCAGCCAAGTGGGGCGCAGCTCCTACAATGAGCAGTTCTTC | CASSQVGRSSYNEQFF
. | TRBJ1-2 | 14 | . | TRBV27 | TGTGCCAGCAGGCAACACCGGGACACCTATGGCTACACCTTC | CASRQHRDTYGYTF
. | TRBJ2-2 | 17 | few | TRBV25-1 | TGTGCCAGCAGAGGAAATTGGGGGGGGGCCAACACCGGGGAGCTGTTTTTT | CASRGNWGGANTGELFF
. | TRBJ1-6 | 15 | . | TRBV6-5 | TGTGCCAGCAGTTACTCGAGCGACAGTAATTCACCCCTCCACTTT | CASSYSSDSNSPLHF
. | TRBJ1-4 | 15 | . | TRBV6-1 | TGTGCCAGCAGTGAGTCCGACCGGGAGGGGAAATTAGTGTTTTTT | CASSESDREGKLVFF
. | TRBJ2-3 | 11 | . | TRBV20-1 | TGCAGTGTTCTAAGAGGGGATACGCAGTATTTT | CSVLRGDTQYF
TRBD1 | TRBJ1-5 | 16 | . | TRBV7-7 | TGTGCTAGCAGCACCGGGACAGGGGGCTACAATCAGCCCCAGCATTTT | CASSTGTGGYNQPQHF
TRBD1 | TRBJ1-1 | 14 | once | TRBV2 | TGTGCCAGCAGCTCGACAGGGACGCGGACTGAAGCTTTCTTT | CASSSTGTRTEAFF
. | TRBJ2-5 | 13 | . | TRBV6-6 | TGTGCCAGCAGCAGGGGTCACGGGGAGACCCAGTACTTC | CASSRGHGETQYF
TRBD1 | TRBJ1-1 | 14 | . | TRBV11-2 | TGTGCCAGCAGCTTTTACAGGGGTAACACTGAAGCTTTCTTT | CASSFYRGNTEAFF
TRBD2 | TRBJ2-1 | 15 | . | TRBV18 | TGTGCCAGCTCACCGGGAGGGCCAGAGTACAATGAGCAGTTCTTC | CASSPGGPEYNEQFF
TRBD2 | TRBJ2-2 | 16 | . | TRBV10-3 | TGTGCCATTGCTTTGGTAGCGGGAGAACCCACCGGGGAGCTGTTTTTT | CAIALVAGEPTGELFF
TRBD2 | TRBJ2-1 | 14 | . | TRBV28 | TGTGCCAGCAGTTTTAAGCGGGAAAACAATGAGCAGTTCTTC | CASSFKRENNEQFF